Listed here is a single T cell receptor beta chain. Its antigen is as yet unknown. These data originate in a study of cytomegalovirus exposure and HLA in healthy donors. Study-wide findings and caveats: An analysis done earlier found most TCR beta V segments productive about 90% or about 30% of the time.

PCR involved 60 Vbeta and 13 Jbeta primers. Sequencing used immunoSEQ multiplex PCR; TCRdb keeps in-frame clones, though not all of them. The table records roughly 230,000 clones, around 90% of them present only once. V lost 4 bases, J lost 4 bases, and 8 bases stayed unmatched. This CDR3 has 15 amino acids. Germline lookup yields CDR1 SGDLS and CDR2 YYNGEE. This TCR came from a girl aged 2 to 10 in good health and CMV-seronegative. The source material was PBMCs. V and J are TRBV9 and TRBJ1-5; 7 nucleotides match TRBD1. CDR3: CASSLGDSRNQPQHF. The CDR3 coding sequence is TGTGCCAGCAGCCTCGGGGACAGCCGGAATCAGCCCCAGCATTTT. Complete variable domain (other parts from reference TRBV9 and TRBJ1-5): DSGVTQTPKHLITATGQRVTLRCSPRSGDLSVYWYQQSLDQGLQFLIQYYNGEERAKGNILERFSAQQFPDLHSELNLSSLELGDSALYFCASSLGDSRNQPQHFGDGTRLSIL.